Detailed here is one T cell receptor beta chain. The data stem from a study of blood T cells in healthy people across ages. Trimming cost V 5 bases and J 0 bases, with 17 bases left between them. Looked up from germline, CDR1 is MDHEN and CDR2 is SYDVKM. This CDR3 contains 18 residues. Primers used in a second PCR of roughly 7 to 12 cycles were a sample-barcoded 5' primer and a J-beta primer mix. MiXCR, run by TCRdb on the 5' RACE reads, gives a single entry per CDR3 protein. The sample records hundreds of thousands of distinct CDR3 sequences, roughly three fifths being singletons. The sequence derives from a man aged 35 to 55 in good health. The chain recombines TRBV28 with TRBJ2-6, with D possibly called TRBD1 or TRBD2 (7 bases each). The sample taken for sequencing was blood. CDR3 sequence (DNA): TGTGCCAGCAGTCCCCCAGGGGGGGCTAGCTCTGGGGCCAACGTCCTGACTTTC. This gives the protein CASSPPGGASSGANVLTF.